A selection of T cell receptor beta chains follows, all from one sample in a study of blood T cell repertoires in COVID-19. Here immunoSEQ multiplex PCR was the method, and the copy in TCRdb shows in-frame clones only, minus some. The data show 52,000 or so clones, about 78% seen once. What was sequenced was peripheral blood. The source of these receptors is a man aged 45-60 years with active or convalescent COVID-19. CDR3s include the opening cysteine and the closing phenylalanine or tryptophan. The D gene is left open where the match is weak. Some rows have no size entry. The others give once, few or many, or a class for an expanded clone.

v_gene	d_gene	abundance	j_gene	CDR3nt	CDR3aa
TRBV5-1	TRBD2	few	TRBJ2-7	TGCGCCAGCAGCTTGGGACCGCGGGAGGCAACCTACGAGCAGTACTTC	CASSLGPREATYEQYF
TRBV11-2	NA	NA	TRBJ1-6	TGTGCCAGCAGCTTAGATGGGCGCTCACCCCTCCACTTT	CASSLDGRSPLHF
TRBV7-9	NA	NA	TRBJ2-1	TGTGCCAGCAGCTTGGAGTCACTTTACTCCTACAATGAGCAGTTCTTC	CASSLESLYSYNEQFF
TRBV6-6	NA	once	TRBJ1-1	TGTGCCAGCACCCTTCTTCGTAAGAACACTGAAGCTTTCTTT	CASTLLRKNTEAFF
TRBV29-1	TRBD1	NA	TRBJ1-2	TGCAGCGTTGGCAAGACAGGGACTAACTATGGCTACACCTTC	CSVGKTGTNYGYTF
TRBV2	TRBD1	NA	TRBJ1-2	TGTGCCATTCCACAGGGGAACTATGGCTACACCTTC	CAIPQGNYGYTF
TRBV19	TRBD2	few	TRBJ2-5	TGTGCCAGTAGTTCTTTGACTAGCGGGGGCCTGAAGTACTTC	CASSSLTSGGLKYF
TRBV9	NA	once	TRBJ2-5	TGTGCCAGCAGCGTAGGTGAGGGAGTCGCCCTGGAGACCCAGTACTTC	CASSVGEGVALETQYF
TRBV6-5	NA	once	TRBJ2-1	TGTGCCAGCAGTTACTCAGGAGGTCAGGGAGGCAATGAGCAGTTCTTC	CASSYSGGQGGNEQFF
TRBV7-2	NA	NA	TRBJ2-3	TGTGCCAGCAGCTTAGCCAGGATTGGCACAGATACGCAGTATTTT	CASSLARIGTDTQYF
TRBV7-9	TRBD2	NA	TRBJ2-3	TGTGCCAGCAGCTTATCGACTAGCGGGGGGGTGACAGATACGCAGTATTTT	CASSLSTSGGVTDTQYF
TRBV7-8	NA	NA	TRBJ1-1	TGTGCCAGCAGCTTAGCCCCAGGGGAGGGCACTGAAGCTTTCTTT	CASSLAPGEGTEAFF
TRBV4-2	TRBD2	NA	TRBJ2-5	TGTGCCAGCAGCCAAGATTTGGGGGGGTGGGAGACCCAGTACTTC	CASSQDLGGWETQYF
TRBV18	NA	NA	TRBJ2-1	TGTGCCAGCTCACCACCGGGCCAGCGGGCTTACAATGAGCAGTTCTTC	CASSPPGQRAYNEQFF
TRBV7-2	NA	NA	TRBJ1-4	TGTGCCAGCAGCCCCAGCGGAGTAAAACTGTTTTTT	CASSPSGVKLFF
TRBV7-3	TRBD2	NA	TRBJ2-7	TGTGCCAGCAGCCGTGCCTCGGGGGGATCCTACGAGCAGTACTTC	CASSRASGGSYEQYF
TRBV19	NA	NA	TRBJ1-2	TGTGCCAGTACTCCCTCCCCGGACTCTGGGTACGGCTACACCTTC	CASTPSPDSGYGYTF
TRBV18	NA	NA	TRBJ1-5	TGTGCCAGCCGAGGCGGAACAAACAATCAGCCCCAGCATTTT	CASRGGTNNQPQHF
TRBV5-1	TRBD1	NA	TRBJ1-2	TGCGCCAGCAGCTTGGGGGTGGTCGGGGGACAGCGCCCGTCTTCTGTCTATGGCTACACCTTC	CASSLGVVGGQRPSSVYGYTF
TRBV11-3	NA	NA	TRBJ2-7	TGTGCCAGCAGCTTAAATAGCGGTTACGAGCAGTACTTC	CASSLNSGYEQYF
TRBV30	TRBD1	NA	TRBJ1-4	TGTGCCTGGAGTGTACGCCAGGGGGTAGCTAATGAAAAACTGTTTTTT	CAWSVRQGVANEKLFF
TRBV2	TRBD1	NA	TRBJ1-2	TGTGCCAGCAGCGAGGGGGCGCTCGACTATGGCTACACCTTC	CASSEGALDYGYTF
TRBV7-9	NA	NA	TRBJ2-3	TGTGCCAGCAGCTTCGCCGCGAGTTTAGATACGCAGTATTTT	CASSFAASLDTQYF
TRBV19	TRBD1	NA	TRBJ1-2	TGTGCCAGTCGTGAGACAGGGACGAATGGCTACACCTTC	CASRETGTNGYTF
TRBV15	NA	NA	TRBJ1-1	TGTGCCACCAGCAGATCTTATAGCATCGGCACTGAAGCTTTCTTT	CATSRSYSIGTEAFF
TRBV5-4	NA	few	TRBJ2-7	TGTGCCAGCAGCTTAGGCGGTTACTACGAGCAGTACTTC	CASSLGGYYEQYF
TRBV6-6	NA	NA	TRBJ1-1	TGTGCCAGCAGTTCTGACGGGTACACTGAAGCTTTCTTT	CASSSDGYTEAFF
TRBV6-5	TRBD2	NA	TRBJ2-7	TGTGCCAGCAGGGCTAGCGGGAGGAGCTCCTACGAGCAGTACTTC	CASRASGRSSYEQYF
TRBV30	TRBD1	few	TRBJ1-1	TGTGCCTGGAGTGTCTTGGGGGACAGGTTTTTAGAAGCTTTCTTT	CAWSVLGDRFLEAFF
TRBV5-1	NA	few	TRBJ2-7	TGCGCCAGCAGCTTGGAACTTAACCCTTACGAGCAGTACTTC	CASSLELNPYEQYF
TRBV10-3	TRBD2	NA	TRBJ2-3	TGTGCCACACTAGCGGGACTCACAGATACGCAGTATTTT	CATLAGLTDTQYF
TRBV11-2	NA	NA	TRBJ2-1	TGTGCCAGCAGCCCCCGGACTGGTGGGCCTTACAATGAGCAGTTCTTC	CASSPRTGGPYNEQFF
TRBV10-2	NA	NA	TRBJ1-6	TGCGCCAGCTGGAGCTCCTATAATTCACCCCTCCACTTT	CASWSSYNSPLHF